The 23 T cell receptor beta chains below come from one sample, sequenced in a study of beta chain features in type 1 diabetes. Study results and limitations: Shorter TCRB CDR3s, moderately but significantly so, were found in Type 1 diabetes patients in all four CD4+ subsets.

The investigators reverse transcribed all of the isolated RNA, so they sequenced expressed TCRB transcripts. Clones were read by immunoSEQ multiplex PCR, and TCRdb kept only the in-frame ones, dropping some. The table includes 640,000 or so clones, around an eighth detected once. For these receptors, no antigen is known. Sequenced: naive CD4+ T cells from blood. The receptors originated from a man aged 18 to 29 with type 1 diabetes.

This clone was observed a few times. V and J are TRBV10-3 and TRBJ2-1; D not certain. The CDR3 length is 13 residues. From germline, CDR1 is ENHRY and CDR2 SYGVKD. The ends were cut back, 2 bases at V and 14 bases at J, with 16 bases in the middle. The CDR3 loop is CAISEPPPSEEFF. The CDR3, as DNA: TGTGCCATCAGTGAGCCCCCCCCGTCCGAGGAGTTCTTC.

The CDR3 sequence is CASSLGQGDEQYF. In nucleotides, the CDR3 is TGTGCCAGCAGTTTGGGACAGGGGGACGAGCAGTACTTC. J is TRBJ2-7 and V is TRBV28, with 11 bases fitting TRBD1. CDR3 length: 13 amino acids. The J segment lost 5 bases and the V segment lost 3 bases, leaving 0 bases of the junction unmatched. Germline CDR1 and CDR2: MDHEN and SYDVKM.

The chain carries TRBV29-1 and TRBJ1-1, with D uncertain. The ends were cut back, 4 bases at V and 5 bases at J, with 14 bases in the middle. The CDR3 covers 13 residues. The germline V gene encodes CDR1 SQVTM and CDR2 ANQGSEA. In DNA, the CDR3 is TGCAGCGTTGCCCGGGTCCCGGGAACTGAAGCTTTCTTT. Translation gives CSVARVPGTEAFF.

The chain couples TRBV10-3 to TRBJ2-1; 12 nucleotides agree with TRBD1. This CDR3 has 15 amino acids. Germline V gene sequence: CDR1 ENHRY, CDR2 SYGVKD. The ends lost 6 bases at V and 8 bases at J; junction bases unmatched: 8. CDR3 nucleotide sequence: TGTGCCATCAGATATTCCGGGACAGGGGGCGATGAGCAGTTCTTC. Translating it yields CAIRYSGTGGDEQFF.

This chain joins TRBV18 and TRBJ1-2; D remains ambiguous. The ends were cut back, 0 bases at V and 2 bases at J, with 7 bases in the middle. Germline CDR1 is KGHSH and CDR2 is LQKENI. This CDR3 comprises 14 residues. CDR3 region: CASSPPTENYGYTF. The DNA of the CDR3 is TGTGCCAGCTCACCACCGACGGAGAACTATGGCTACACCTTC.

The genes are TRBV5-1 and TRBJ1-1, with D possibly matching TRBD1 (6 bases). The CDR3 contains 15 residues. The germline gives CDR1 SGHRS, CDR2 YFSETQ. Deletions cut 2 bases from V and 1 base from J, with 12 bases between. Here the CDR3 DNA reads TGCGCCAGCAGCTTCGCAGGGGCGGAGAACACTGAAGCTTTCTTT. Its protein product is CASSFAGAENTEAFF.

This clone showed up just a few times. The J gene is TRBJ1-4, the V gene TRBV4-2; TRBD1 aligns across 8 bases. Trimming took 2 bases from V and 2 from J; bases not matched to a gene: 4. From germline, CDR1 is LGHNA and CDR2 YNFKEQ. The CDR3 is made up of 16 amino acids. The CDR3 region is CASSQNTGGTNEKLFF. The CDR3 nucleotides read TGTGCCAGCAGCCAAAATACAGGGGGGACTAATGAAAAACTGTTTTTT.

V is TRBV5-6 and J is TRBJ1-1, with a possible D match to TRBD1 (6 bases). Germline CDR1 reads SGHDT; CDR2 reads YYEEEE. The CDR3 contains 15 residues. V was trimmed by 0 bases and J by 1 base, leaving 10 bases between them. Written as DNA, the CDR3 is TGTGCCAGCAGCTTGGGGGTGACAGGGAACACTGAAGCTTTCTTT. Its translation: CASSLGVTGNTEAFF.

DNA for the CDR3: TGCAGCGTTGATGACAGGGGAGGTGTCGAGCAGTACTTC. Protein sequence: CSVDDRGGVEQYF. The genes are TRBV29-1 and TRBJ2-7, with 8 bases aligning to TRBD1. Trimming took 3 bases from V and 6 from J; bases not matched to a gene: 7. Germline lookup yields CDR1 SQVTM and CDR2 ANQGSEA. This CDR3 region has 13 residues.

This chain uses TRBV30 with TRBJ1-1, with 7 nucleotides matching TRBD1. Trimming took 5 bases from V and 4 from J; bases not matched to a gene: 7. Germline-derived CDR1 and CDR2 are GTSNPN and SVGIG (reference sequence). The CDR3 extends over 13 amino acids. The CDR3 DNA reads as TGTGCCTGGGGTCAGGGGGGCAGCACTGAAGCTTTCTTT. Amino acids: CAWGQGGSTEAFF.

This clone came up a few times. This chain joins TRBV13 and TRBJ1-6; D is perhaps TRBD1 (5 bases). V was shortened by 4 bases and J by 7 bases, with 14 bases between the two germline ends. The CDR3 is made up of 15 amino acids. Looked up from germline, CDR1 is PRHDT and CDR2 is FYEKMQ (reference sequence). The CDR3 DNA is TGTGCCAGCAGCTCCGGGACCTTAGACAATTCACCCCTCCACTTT. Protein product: CASSSGTLDNSPLHF.

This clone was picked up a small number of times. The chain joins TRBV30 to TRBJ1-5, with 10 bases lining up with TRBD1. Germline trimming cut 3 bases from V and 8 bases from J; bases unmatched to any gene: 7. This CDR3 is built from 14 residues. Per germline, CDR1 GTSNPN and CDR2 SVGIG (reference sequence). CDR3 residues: CAWSTGTGAKPQHF. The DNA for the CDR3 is TGTGCCTGGAGCACCGGGACAGGGGCGAAGCCCCAGCATTTT.

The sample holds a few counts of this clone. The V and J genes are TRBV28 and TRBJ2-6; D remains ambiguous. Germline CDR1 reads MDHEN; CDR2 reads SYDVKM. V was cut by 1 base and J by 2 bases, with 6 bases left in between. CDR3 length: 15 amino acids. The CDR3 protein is CASSLSTTGANVLTF. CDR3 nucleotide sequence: TGTGCCAGCAGTTTATCAACAACTGGGGCCAACGTCCTGACTTTC.

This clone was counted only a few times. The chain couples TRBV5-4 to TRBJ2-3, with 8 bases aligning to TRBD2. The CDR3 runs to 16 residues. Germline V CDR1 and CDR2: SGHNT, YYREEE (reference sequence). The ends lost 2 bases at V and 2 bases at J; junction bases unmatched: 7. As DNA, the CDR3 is TGTGCCAGCAGCTTCGGTAGCGGGAAGACCACAGATACGCAGTATTTT. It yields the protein CASSFGSGKTTDTQYF.

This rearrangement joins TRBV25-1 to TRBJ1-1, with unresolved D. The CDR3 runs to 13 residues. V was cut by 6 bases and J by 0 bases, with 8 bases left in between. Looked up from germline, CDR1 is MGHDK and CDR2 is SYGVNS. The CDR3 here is CASSRLMNTEAFF. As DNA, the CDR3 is TGTGCCAGCAGCCGCCTCATGAACACTGAAGCTTTCTTT. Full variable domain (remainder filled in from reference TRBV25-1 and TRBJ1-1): EADIYQTPRYLVIGTGKKITLECSQTMGHDKMYWYQQDPGMELHLIHYSYGVNSTEKGDLSSESTVSRIRTEHFPLTLESARPSHTSQYLCASSRLMNTEAFFGQGTRLTVV.

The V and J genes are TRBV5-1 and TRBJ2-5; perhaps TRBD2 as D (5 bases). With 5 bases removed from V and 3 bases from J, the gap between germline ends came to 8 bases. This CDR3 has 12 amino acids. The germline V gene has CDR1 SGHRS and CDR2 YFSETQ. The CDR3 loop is CASRPGEETQYF. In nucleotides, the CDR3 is TGCGCCAGCAGACCCGGGGAAGAGACCCAGTACTTC.

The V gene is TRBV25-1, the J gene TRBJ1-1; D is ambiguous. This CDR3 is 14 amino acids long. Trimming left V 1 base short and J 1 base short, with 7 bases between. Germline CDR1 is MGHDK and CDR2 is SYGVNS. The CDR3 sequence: CASSESSQNTEAFF. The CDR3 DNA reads TGTGCCAGCAGTGAATCCTCCCAGAACACTGAAGCTTTCTTT. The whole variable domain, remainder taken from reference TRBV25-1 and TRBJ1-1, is EADIYQTPRYLVIGTGKKITLECSQTMGHDKMYWYQQDPGMELHLIHYSYGVNSTEKGDLSSESTVSRIRTEHFPLTLESARPSHTSQYLCASSESSQNTEAFFGQGTRLTVV.

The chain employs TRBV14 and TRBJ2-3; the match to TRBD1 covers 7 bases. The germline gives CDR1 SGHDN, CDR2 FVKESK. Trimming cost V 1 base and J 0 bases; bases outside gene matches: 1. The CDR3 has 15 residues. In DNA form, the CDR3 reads TGTGCCAGCAGCCAAGGGGACAGCAGCACAGATACGCAGTATTTT. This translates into CASSQGDSSTDTQYF.

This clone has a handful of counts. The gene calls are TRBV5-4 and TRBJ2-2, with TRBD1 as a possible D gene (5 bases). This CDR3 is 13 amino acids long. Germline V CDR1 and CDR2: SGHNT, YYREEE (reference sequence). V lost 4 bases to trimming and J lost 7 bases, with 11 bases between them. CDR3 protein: CASSRDSGGELFF. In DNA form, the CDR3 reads TGTGCCAGCAGCCGAGACAGTGGCGGGGAGCTGTTTTTT.

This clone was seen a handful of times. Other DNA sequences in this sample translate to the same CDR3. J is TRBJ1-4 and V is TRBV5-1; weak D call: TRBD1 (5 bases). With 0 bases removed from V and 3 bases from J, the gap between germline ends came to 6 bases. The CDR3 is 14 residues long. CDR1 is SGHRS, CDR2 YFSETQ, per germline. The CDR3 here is CASSLGQPNEKLFF. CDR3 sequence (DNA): TGCGCCAGCAGCTTGGGACAGCCTAATGAAAAACTGTTTTTT.

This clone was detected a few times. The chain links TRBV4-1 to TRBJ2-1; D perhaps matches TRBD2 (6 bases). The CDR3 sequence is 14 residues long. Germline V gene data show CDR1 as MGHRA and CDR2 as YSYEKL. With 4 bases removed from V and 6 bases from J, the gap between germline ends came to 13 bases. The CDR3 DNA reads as TGCGCCAGCAGCCCAGGCAGGACTATCAATGAGCAGTTCTTC. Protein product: CASSPGRTINEQFF.

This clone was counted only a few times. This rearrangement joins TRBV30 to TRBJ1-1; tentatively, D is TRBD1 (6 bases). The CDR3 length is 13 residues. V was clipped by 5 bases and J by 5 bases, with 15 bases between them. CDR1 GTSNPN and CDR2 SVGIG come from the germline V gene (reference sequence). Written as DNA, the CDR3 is TGTGCCTGGGACGGGACAACGGGGACTGAAGCTTTCTTT. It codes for CAWDGTTGTEAFF.

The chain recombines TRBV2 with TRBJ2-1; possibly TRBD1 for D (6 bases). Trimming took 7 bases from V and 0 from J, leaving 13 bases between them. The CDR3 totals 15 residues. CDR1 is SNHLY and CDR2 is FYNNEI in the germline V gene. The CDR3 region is CASMVDSASYNEQFF. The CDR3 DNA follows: TGTGCCAGCATGGTGGACAGTGCCTCCTACAATGAGCAGTTCTTC.